This is a list of T cell receptor beta chains from one sample in a study of post-analysis software for immune sequencing data. TCRdb reprocessed the PCR reads via MiXCR and lists one record per CDR3 protein. The data show about 820,000 distinct CDR3 sequences, 53% seen once. The material sequenced was blood. The receptors were sampled from a girl aged 10 to 17 with multiple sclerosis. CDR3s include the opening cysteine and the closing phenylalanine or tryptophan. Each record gives: CDR3 DNA, CDR3 protein, D gene, V gene, J gene. D genes are given only for firm matches.

cdr3_nt: TGTGCCAGCAGTTCTAGCGGGGGAGTAGACGAGCAGTACTTC; cdr3_aa: CASSSSGGVDEQYF; d_call: TRBD2; v_call: TRBV6-6; j_call: TRBJ2-7
cdr3_nt: TGCACCAGCAGCCCCGAGTGGGCTCCCGATGGCTACACCTTC; cdr3_aa: CTSSPEWAPDGYTF; d_call: NA; v_call: TRBV5-1; j_call: TRBJ1-2
cdr3_nt: TGTGCCAGCAGTTTGTTAGGGGACCGAAGCACAGATACGCAGTATTTT; cdr3_aa: CASSLLGDRSTDTQYF; d_call: NA; v_call: TRBV27; j_call: TRBJ2-3
cdr3_nt: TGTGCCAGCAGCCAGCCGGGACTAGCGGGGGGACACATAACCGCGAAGCAGTACTTC; cdr3_aa: CASSQPGLAGGHITAKQYF; d_call: TRBD2; v_call: TRBV3-1; j_call: TRBJ2-5
cdr3_nt: TGCAGTTCTCTACGAGGACTGCTCACAGATACGCAGTATTTT; cdr3_aa: CSSLRGLLTDTQYF; d_call: NA; v_call: TRBV20-1; j_call: TRBJ2-3
cdr3_nt: TGTGCCAGCAGCTTAGCCCGGGACCGAAGATCCAATCAGCCCCAGCATTTT; cdr3_aa: CASSLARDRRSNQPQHF; d_call: NA; v_call: TRBV7-6; j_call: TRBJ1-5
cdr3_nt: TGTGCCAGCAGCTTAAACCCCCTCTCCTACGAGCAGTACTTC; cdr3_aa: CASSLNPLSYEQYF; d_call: NA; v_call: TRBV7-3; j_call: TRBJ2-7
cdr3_nt: TGTGCTAGTGGTTCGGGACTAGCGGGAGTTGCAGATACGCAGTATTTT; cdr3_aa: CASGSGLAGVADTQYF; d_call: TRBD2; v_call: TRBV12-5; j_call: TRBJ2-3
cdr3_nt: TGTGCCACCCGGGACCCCAACGGAACCAAAAACATTCAGTACTTC; cdr3_aa: CATRDPNGTKNIQYF; d_call: NA; v_call: TRBV28; j_call: TRBJ2-4
cdr3_nt: TGCGCCAGCAGCCAACCTCGGACAGGGAGCACAGATACGCAGTATTTT; cdr3_aa: CASSQPRTGSTDTQYF; d_call: TRBD1; v_call: TRBV4-1; j_call: TRBJ2-3